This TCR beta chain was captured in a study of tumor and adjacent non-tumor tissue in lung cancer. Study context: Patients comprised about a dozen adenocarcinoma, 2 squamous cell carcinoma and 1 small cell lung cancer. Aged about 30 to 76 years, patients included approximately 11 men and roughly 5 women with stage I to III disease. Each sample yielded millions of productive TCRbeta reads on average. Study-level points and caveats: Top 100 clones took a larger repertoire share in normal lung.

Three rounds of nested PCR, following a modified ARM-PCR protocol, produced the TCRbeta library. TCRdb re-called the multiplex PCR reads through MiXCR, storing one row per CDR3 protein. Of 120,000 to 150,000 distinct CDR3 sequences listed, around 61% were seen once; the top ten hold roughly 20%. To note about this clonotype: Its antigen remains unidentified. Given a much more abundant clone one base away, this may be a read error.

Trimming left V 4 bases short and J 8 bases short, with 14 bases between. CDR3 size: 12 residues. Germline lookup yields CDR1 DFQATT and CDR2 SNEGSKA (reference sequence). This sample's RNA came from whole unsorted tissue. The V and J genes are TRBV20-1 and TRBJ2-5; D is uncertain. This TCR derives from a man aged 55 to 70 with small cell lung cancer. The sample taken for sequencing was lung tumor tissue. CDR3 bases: TGCAGTGCTACTAGAGATAGAGATACCCAGTACTTC. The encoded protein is CSATRDRDTQYF.